This TCR beta chain was identified during a study of cytomegalovirus exposure and HLA in healthy donors. CDR3 size: 16 residues. Germline V gene data show CDR1 as KGHSH and CDR2 as LQKENI. V lost 2 bases to trimming and J lost 0 bases, with 14 bases between them. The primer mix had 60 Vbeta and 13 Jbeta primers. Repertoires were generated with immunoSEQ multiplex PCR, while TCRdb's copy carries only in-frame clones and drops some. The sample has approximately 100,000 clones, around 9.6% seen once. The clonotype originates from a man between 50 and 59 years old in good health and CMV-seropositive. The chain employs TRBV18 and TRBJ2-7; D not resolved. The material sequenced was PBMCs. CDR3 sequence (DNA): TGTGCCAGCTCACCATCCCAGGCCCTATACTCCTACGAGCAGTACTTC. The encoded protein is CASSPSQALYSYEQYF.